This paragraph reports one TCR beta chain. This sample is drawn from a study of control samples from healthy donors and cancer patients. Trimming shortened V by 7 bases and J by 2 bases, and 10 bases separated the two germline ends. This CDR3 contains 13 residues. The table came from immunoSEQ multiplex PCR; TCRdb's copy has only in-frame clones and leaves some out. The sample lists some 150,000 clones; under 95% were seen once. Sample: blood. This chain connects TRBV12-3 or TRBV12-4 to TRBJ2-3; no clear D gene. The clonotype was recovered from a man aged 18 to 30 in good health. CDR3 residues: CASTIRHTDTQYF. The CDR3 nucleotides are TGTGCCAGCACCATCCGACACACAGATACGCAGTATTTT.